This is a list of T cell receptor beta chains from one sample in a study of CD8 T cells in Susac syndrome. TCRdb fed the immunoSEQ multiplex PCR reads into MiXCR, producing one record per CDR3 protein. This repertoire shows about 150,000 distinct CDR3 sequences, nearly 97% found once; its top ten account for 0.15%. Sequencing was done on a sample of CD8+ T cells from PBMCs. These receptors were collected from a human donor with multiple sclerosis. CDR3s include the opening cysteine and the closing phenylalanine or tryptophan. A D gene is named only where the DNA matches it firmly. Only part of the rows carry a size: once, few, many, or a class if the clone is expanded.

clone size | D gene | J gene | V gene | CDR3 DNA | CDR3 protein
- | TRBD1 | TRBJ1-5 | TRBV4-1 | TGCGCCAGCAGCCAAGATCGCAGGGGGAATCAGCCCCAGCATTTT | CASSQDRRGNQPQHF
- | - | TRBJ2-6 | TRBV5-1 | TGCGCCAGCAGCTTGGTTAGCTCTGGGGCCAACGTCCTGACTTTC | CASSLVSSGANVLTF
- | - | TRBJ2-2 | TRBV24-1 | TGTGCCACCAGGGGTAGTACCGGGGAGCTGTTTTTT | CATRGSTGELFF
- | - | TRBJ2-7 | TRBV12-5 | TGTGCTAGTGGTTTGGACCCCCGGACAGCTTCTTACGAGCAGTACTTC | CASGLDPRTASYEQYF
- | - | TRBJ2-7 | TRBV6-5 | TGTGCCAGCAGTTTCGGGCAGGGGTCCTACGAGCAGTACTTC | CASSFGQGSYEQYF
- | - | TRBJ2-7 | TRBV30 | TGTGCCTGGAGTCACCGGTTCCCCCGGTATGAGCAGTACTTC | CAWSHRFPRYEQYF
once | - | TRBJ2-1 | TRBV6-5 | TGTGCCAGCAGTTACTCAACTAGTGGAGGCGGTGAGCAGTTCTTC | CASSYSTSGGGEQFF
- | - | TRBJ2-1 | TRBV7-9 | TGTGCCAGCAGCTTAGACGCGGTCATCTACAATGAGCAGTTCTTC | CASSLDAVIYNEQFF
- | - | TRBJ2-3 | TRBV13 | TGTGCCAGCACCCAGGAAGGGGATACGCAGTATTTT | CASTQEGDTQYF
- | - | TRBJ2-5 | TRBV29-1 | TGCAGCGTTGAGGGCAGGGCGAGCGAGACCCAGTACTTC | CSVEGRASETQYF
- | - | TRBJ1-2 | TRBV27 | TGTGCCAGCAGCGGCGGGGCAAGCTATGGCTACACCTTC | CASSGGASYGYTF
- | - | TRBJ1-1 | TRBV5-1 | TGCGCCAGCAGCACAGGGTCTTATGGCACTGAAGCTTTCTTT | CASSTGSYGTEAFF
- | TRBD1 | TRBJ2-5 | TRBV29-1 | TGCAGCGTTGAAATAGGGGGCGCCGGGGACCAGTACTTC | CSVEIGGAGDQYF
- | - | TRBJ2-6 | TRBV29-1 | TGCAGCGTTGTGTTAGGGGCCCCTAGGGCCAACGTCCTGACTTTC | CSVVLGAPRANVLTF
- | - | TRBJ1-2 | TRBV9 | TGTGCCAGCAGCGTGCTTCCACAGGCTGGGTATGGCTACACCTTC | CASSVLPQAGYGYTF
- | TRBD1 | TRBJ2-5 | TRBV9 | TGTGCCAGCAGCGCGCAGGGGGCAATAGTAGTTGGGGAGACCCAGTACTTC | CASSAQGAIVVGETQYF
- | - | TRBJ2-1 | TRBV25-1 | TGTGCCAGCACCGACCTAAACTACAATGAGCAGTTCTTC | CASTDLNYNEQFF
- | TRBD1 | TRBJ2-7 | TRBV13 | TGTGCCAGCAGCACCGGGACAGGGTTGTACGAGCAGTACTTC | CASSTGTGLYEQYF
once | TRBD1 | TRBJ2-7 | TRBV6-2/TRBV6-3 | TGTGCCAGCAGTTACTCGATCGGGACAGGGGTGGGCGAGCAGTACTTC | CASSYSIGTGVGEQYF
- | - | TRBJ2-1 | TRBV12-3/TRBV12-4 | TGTGCCAGCAGGAGGGGTGGGTGGGATGAGCAGTTCTTC | CASRRGGWDEQFF
- | - | TRBJ2-2 | TRBV3-1 | TGTGCCAGCAGCCGACCCACGGGACACCCTCTCACCGGGGAGCTGTTTTTT | CASSRPTGHPLTGELFF
- | TRBD1 | TRBJ2-7 | TRBV3-1 | TGTGCCAGCAGCTCCGGGACAGGGGATGACGAGCAGTACTTC | CASSSGTGDDEQYF
- | - | TRBJ2-1 | TRBV9 | TGTGCCAGCAGCGTAGAGGCTACCCGGTACAATGAGCAGTTCTTC | CASSVEATRYNEQFF
- | - | TRBJ1-5 | TRBV30 | TGTGCCTGGAGACCGAGATCCAGCAATCAGCCCCAGCATTTT | CAWRPRSSNQPQHF
- | - | TRBJ2-7 | TRBV30 | TGTGCCTGGAGTGTAGGGGGAGGGGGCTACGAGCAGTACTTC | CAWSVGGGGYEQYF
once | - | TRBJ2-1 | TRBV21-1 | TGTGCCAGCAGCCCTCACCTACGCGCGGCGGGTGATCAAGGTGAGCAGTTCTTC | CASSPHLRAAGDQGEQFF
- | TRBD1 | TRBJ1-2 | TRBV12-3/TRBV12-4 | TGTGCCAGCGATGACAGGGGTGGTGGCTACACCTTC | CASDDRGGGYTF
- | - | TRBJ2-1 | TRBV5-6 | TGTGCCAGCAGCTTGACGTTACGGGGCTCCTACAATGAGCAGTTCTTC | CASSLTLRGSYNEQFF
- | - | TRBJ2-3 | TRBV3-1 | TGTGCCAGCAGCCGACCCGGCACAGATACGCAGTATTTT | CASSRPGTDTQYF